The present T cell receptor beta chain was sequenced within a study of blood T cell repertoires in COVID-19. This CDR3 has 15 residues. Trimming took off 0 bases at V and 2 bases at J, with 9 bases between the two ends. Germline CDR1 reads SGHRS; CDR2 reads YFSETQ. TCRdb keeps only in-frame clones here, not all; method: immunoSEQ multiplex PCR. This sample has 280,000 or so clones, with roughly 89% found just once. Sequenced input: PBMCs or T cells enriched from blood (not recorded which). V gene TRBV5-1 combines with J gene TRBJ2-1, with D maybe TRBD1 (6 bases). This sequence originates from a woman aged 18-29 years with acute COVID-19. The CDR3 coding sequence is TGCGCCAGCAGCTTGGAACAGGGAACCTACAATGAGCAGTTCTTC. Its translation: CASSLEQGTYNEQFF.